Listed here are 5 T cell receptor beta chains from one sample, sequenced in a study of T cell changes during pregnancy in multiple sclerosis. Here immunoSEQ multiplex PCR was the method, and the copy in TCRdb shows in-frame clones only, minus some. This table has about 40,000 clones, 89% appearing once. The sequencing used CD4+ T cells from peripheral blood mononuclear cells, collected in the first trimester of pregnancy. These receptors originate from a female donor with multiple sclerosis, enrolled in a pregnancy study.

This chain links TRBV28 with TRBJ2-7; no clear D. Trimming shortened V by 6 bases and J by 4 bases, and 7 bases separated the two germline ends. The germline CDR1 and CDR2 sequences are MDHEN and SYDVKM. This CDR3 spans 11 amino acids. The CDR3 nucleotides are TGTGCCAGCAGGGCCATTTACGAGCAGTACTTC. Its protein product is CASRAIYEQYF.

V usage is TRBV5-1 and J usage is TRBJ2-5, with TRBD2 identical over 12 bases. Germline V gene data show CDR1 as SGHRS and CDR2 as YFSETQ. The CDR3 consists of 15 residues. Losses at the gene ends were 0 bases for V and 5 bases for J; bases not matched to a gene: 2. The CDR3 DNA follows: TGCGCCAGCAGCTTGGGGACTAGCGGGAAGGAGACCCAGTACTTC. It is translated as CASSLGTSGKETQYF.

The genes are TRBV30 and TRBJ2-3; 8 nucleotides agree with TRBD2. CDR1 and CDR2 from the germline V gene are GTSNPN and SVGIG (reference sequence). This CDR3 is 13 amino acids long. The CDR3 region is CAQEAAGGGAQYF. In DNA form, the CDR3 reads TGTGCGCAAGAGGCGGCGGGAGGAGGGGCGCAGTATTTT.

The V gene is TRBV5-8, the J gene TRBJ1-2; 9 bases match TRBD1. In germline, CDR1 is SGHTS, CDR2 YDEGEE. V lost 2 bases to trimming and J lost 7 bases; unmatched junction nucleotides: 6. The CDR3 runs 14 residues. CDR3 loop: CASSLQGAQGGYTF. In nucleotides, the CDR3 is TGTGCCAGCAGCTTACAGGGGGCGCAGGGTGGCTACACCTTC.

The rearrangement joins TRBV5-6 to TRBJ1-1; 7 bases are a match to TRBD1. Looked up from germline, CDR1 is SGHDT and CDR2 is YYEEEE. The CDR3 covers 15 residues. The V gene end was trimmed by 3 bases and the J gene end by 4 bases; junction bases not matched to a gene: 9. The CDR3 spells CASSSAGGSGTEAFF. The CDR3 coding sequence is TGTGCCAGCAGCTCGGCAGGGGGAAGCGGCACTGAAGCTTTCTTT. Supplemented by reference TRBV5-6 and TRBJ1-1, the full variable domain reads DAGVTQSPTHLIKTRGQQVTLRCSPKSGHDTVSWYQQALGQGPQFIFQYYEEEERQRGNFPDRFSGHQFPNYSSELNVNALLLGDSALYLCASSSAGGSGTEAFFGQGTRLTVV.